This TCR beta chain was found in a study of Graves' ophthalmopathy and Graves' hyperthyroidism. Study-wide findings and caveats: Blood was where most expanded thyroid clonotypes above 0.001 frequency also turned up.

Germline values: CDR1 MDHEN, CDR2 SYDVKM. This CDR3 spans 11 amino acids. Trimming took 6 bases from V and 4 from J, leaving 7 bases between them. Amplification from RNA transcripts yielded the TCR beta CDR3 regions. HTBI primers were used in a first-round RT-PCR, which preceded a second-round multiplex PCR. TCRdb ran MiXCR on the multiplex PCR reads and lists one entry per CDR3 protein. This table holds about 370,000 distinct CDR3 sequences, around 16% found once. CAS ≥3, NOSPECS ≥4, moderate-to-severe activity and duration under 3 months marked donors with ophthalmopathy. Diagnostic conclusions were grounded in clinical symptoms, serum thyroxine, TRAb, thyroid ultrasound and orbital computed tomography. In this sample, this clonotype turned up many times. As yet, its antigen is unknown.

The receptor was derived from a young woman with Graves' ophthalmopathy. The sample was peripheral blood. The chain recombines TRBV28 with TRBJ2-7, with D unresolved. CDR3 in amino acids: CASRTKYEQYF. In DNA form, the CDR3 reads TGTGCCAGCAGGACCAAGTACGAGCAGTACTTC. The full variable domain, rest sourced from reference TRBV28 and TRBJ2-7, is DVKVTQSSRYLVKRTGEKVFLECVQDMDHENMFWYRQDPGLGLRLIYFSYDVKMKEKGDIPEGYSVSREKKERFSLILESASTNQTSMYLCASRTKYEQYFGPGTRLTVT.